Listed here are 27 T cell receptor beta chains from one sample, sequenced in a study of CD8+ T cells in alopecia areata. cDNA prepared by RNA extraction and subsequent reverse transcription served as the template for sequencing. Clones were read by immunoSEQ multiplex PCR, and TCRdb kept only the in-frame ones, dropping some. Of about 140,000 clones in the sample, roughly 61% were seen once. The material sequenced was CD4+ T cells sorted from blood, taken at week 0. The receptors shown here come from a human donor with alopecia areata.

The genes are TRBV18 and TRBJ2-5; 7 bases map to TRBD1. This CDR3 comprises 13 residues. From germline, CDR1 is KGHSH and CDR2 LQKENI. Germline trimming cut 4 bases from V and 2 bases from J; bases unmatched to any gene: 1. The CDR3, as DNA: TGTGCCAGCTCACAGGGGGCTCAAGAGACCCAGTACTTC. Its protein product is CASSQGAQETQYF.

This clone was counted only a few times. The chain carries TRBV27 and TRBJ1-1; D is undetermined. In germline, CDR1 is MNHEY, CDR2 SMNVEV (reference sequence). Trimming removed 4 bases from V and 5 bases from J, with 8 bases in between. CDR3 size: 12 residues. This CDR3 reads CASSSIGTEAFF. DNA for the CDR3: TGTGCCAGCAGTTCTATTGGAACTGAAGCTTTCTTT.

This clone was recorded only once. The CDR3 region has the DNA TGTGCCAGCAGCTTGGGCAGGGCCGGGACCGGGGAGCTGTTTTTT. Its translation: CASSLGRAGTGELFF. V is TRBV5-4 and J is TRBJ2-2; TRBD1 is a possible D gene (5 bases). The germline V gene has CDR1 SGHNT and CDR2 YYREEE (reference sequence). There are 15 residues in the CDR3. V dropped 0 bases and J dropped 5 bases, with 11 bases sitting between them.

As DNA, the CDR3 is TGTGCCATCAGTGAGTCAGGAAGGGACAGAGGACAGAGCTCCTATAATTCACCCCTCCACTTT. Its protein is CAISESGRDRGQSSYNSPLHF. The chain carries TRBV10-3 and TRBJ1-6; TRBD1 matches 7 bases. Per germline, CDR1 ENHRY and CDR2 SYGVKD. The ends lost 0 bases at V and 0 bases at J; junction bases unmatched: 14. CDR3 length equals 21 residues.

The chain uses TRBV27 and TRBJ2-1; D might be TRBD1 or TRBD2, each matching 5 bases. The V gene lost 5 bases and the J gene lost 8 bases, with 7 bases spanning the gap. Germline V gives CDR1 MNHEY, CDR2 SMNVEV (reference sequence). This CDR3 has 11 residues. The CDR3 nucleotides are TGTGCCAGCAGTATGGGGGATGAGCAGTTCTTC. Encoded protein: CASSMGDEQFF.

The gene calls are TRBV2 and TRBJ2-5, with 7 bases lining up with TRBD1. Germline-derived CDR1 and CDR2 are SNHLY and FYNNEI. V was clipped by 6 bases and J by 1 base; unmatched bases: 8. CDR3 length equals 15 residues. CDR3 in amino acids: CASRGNRGFQETQYF. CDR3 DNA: TGTGCCAGCAGAGGCAACAGGGGATTCCAAGAGACCCAGTACTTC.

CDR3 sequence: CASSVGPGGKETQYF. The CDR3 DNA reads as TGTGCCAGCAGCGTAGGCCCCGGAGGGAAAGAGACCCAGTACTTC. This chain uses TRBV9 with TRBJ2-5; perhaps TRBD2 as D (6 bases). The CDR3 totals 15 residues. In germline, CDR1 is SGDLS, CDR2 YYNGEE. The germline V and J ends were trimmed by 0 bases and 3 bases, with 12 bases remaining between them.

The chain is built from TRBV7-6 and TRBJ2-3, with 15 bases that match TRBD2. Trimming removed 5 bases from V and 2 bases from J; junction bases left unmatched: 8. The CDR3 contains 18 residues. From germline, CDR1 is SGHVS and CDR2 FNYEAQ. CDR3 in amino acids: CASSQGTSGGPITDTQYF. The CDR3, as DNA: TGTGCCAGCAGCCAAGGGACTAGCGGGGGGCCTATCACAGATACGCAGTATTTT.

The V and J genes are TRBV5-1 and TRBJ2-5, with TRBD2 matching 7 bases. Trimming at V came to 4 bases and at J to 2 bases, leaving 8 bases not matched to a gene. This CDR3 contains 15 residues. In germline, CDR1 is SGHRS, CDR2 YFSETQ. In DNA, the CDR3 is TGCGCCAGCAGCCTCCGGGGGGATTGGCAAGAGACCCAGTACTTC. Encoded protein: CASSLRGDWQETQYF. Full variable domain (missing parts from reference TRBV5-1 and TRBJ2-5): KAGVTQTPRYLIKTRGQQVTLSCSPISGHRSVSWYQQTPGQGLQFLFEYFSETQRNKGNFPGRFSGRQFSNSRSEMNVSTLELGDSALYLCASSLRGDWQETQYFGPGTRLLVL.

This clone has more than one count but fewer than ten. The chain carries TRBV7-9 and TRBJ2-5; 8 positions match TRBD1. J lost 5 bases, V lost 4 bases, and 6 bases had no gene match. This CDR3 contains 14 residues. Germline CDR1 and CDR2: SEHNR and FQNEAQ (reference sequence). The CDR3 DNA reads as TGTGCCAGCAGCTCCGGACAGGGAGGCGAGACCCAGTACTTC. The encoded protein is CASSSGQGGETQYF.

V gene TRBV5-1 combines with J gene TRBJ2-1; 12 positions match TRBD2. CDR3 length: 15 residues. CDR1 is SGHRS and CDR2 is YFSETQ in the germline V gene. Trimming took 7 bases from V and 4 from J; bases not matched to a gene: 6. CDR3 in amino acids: CASSSSGGAYNEQFF. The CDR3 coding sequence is TGCGCCAGCTCGTCTAGCGGGGGGGCGTACAATGAGCAGTTCTTC.

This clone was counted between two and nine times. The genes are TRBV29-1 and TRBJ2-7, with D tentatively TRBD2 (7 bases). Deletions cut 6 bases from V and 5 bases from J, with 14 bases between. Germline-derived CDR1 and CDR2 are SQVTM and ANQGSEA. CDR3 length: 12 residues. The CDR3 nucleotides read TGCAGCGTGCGCTGGGGGGGCGACGAGCAGTACTTC. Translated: CSVRWGGDEQYF.

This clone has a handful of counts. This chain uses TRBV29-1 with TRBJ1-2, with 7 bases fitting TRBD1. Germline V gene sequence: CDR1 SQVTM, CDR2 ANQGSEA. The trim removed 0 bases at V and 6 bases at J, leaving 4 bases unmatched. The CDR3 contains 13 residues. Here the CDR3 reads CSVEEYRGNGYTF. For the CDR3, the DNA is TGCAGCGTTGAAGAATACAGGGGAAATGGCTACACCTTC.

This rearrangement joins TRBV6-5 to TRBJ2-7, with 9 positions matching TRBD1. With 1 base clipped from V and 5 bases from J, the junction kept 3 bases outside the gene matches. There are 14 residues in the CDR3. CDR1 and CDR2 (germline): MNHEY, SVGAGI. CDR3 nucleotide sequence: TGTGCCAGCAGTTACTGGGACAGGGTGAACGAGCAGTACTTC. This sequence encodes CASSYWDRVNEQYF.

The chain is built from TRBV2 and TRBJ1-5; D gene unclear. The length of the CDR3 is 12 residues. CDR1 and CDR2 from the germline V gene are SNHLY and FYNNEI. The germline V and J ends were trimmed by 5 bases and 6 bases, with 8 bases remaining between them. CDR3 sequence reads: CASSMDGQPQHF. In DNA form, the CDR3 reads TGTGCCAGCAGTATGGACGGTCAGCCCCAGCATTTT. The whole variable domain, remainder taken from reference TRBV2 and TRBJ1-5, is EPEVTQTPSHQVTQMGQEVILRCVPISNHLYFYWYRQILGQKVEFLVSFYNNEISEKSEIFDDQFSVERPDGSNFTLKIRSTKLEDSAMYFCASSMDGQPQHFGDGTRLSIL.

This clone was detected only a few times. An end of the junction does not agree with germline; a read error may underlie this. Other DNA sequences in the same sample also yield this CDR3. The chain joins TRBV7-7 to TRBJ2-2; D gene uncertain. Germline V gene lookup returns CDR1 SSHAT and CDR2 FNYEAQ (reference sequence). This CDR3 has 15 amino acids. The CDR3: CASSPGTPNTGELFF. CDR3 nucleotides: TGTGCTAGCAGCCCCGGCACTCCGAACACCGGGGAGCTGTTTTTT.

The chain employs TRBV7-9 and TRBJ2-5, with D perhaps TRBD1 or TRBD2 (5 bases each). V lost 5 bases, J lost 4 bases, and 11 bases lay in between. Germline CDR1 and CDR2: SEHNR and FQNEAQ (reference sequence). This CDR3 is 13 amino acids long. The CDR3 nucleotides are TGTGCCAGCAGCGTAACAGGAGGAGAGACCCAGTACTTC. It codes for CASSVTGGETQYF.

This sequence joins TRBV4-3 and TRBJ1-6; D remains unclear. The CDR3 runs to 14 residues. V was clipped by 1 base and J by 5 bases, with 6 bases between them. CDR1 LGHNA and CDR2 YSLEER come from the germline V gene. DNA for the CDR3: TGCGCCAGCAGCCAAGGACAAGATAATTCACCCCTCCACTTT. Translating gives CASSQGQDNSPLHF.

The CDR3 is CASSALFQETQYF. The CDR3 DNA follows: TGCGCCAGCAGCGCTCTATTCCAAGAGACCCAGTACTTC. The chain combines TRBV5-1 with TRBJ2-5; no clear D gene. V lost 4 bases to trimming and J lost 1 base, with 8 bases between them. This CDR3 is built from 13 residues. Germline CDR1 SGHRS, CDR2 YFSETQ.

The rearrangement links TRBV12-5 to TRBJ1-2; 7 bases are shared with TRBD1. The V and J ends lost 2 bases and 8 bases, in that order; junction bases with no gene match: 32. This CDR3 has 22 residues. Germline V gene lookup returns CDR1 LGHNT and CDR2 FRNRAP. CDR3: CASGLRTGGEDRRSRYWLGYTF. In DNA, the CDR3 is TGTGCTAGTGGTTTGCGTACCGGGGGGGAGGACAGGCGAAGTCGCTACTGGCTGGGCTACACCTTC.

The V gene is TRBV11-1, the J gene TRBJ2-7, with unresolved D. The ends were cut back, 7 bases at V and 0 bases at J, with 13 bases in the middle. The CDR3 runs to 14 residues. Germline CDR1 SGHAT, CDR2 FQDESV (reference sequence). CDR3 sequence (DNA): TGTGCCAGCACCCGACACGGCTTCTCCTACGAGCAGTACTTC. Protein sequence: CASTRHGFSYEQYF.

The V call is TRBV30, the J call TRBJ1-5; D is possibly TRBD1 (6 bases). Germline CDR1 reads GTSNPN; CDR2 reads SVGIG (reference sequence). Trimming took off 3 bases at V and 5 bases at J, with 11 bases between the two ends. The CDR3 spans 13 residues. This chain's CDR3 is CAWRGAGHQPQHF. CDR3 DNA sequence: TGTGCCTGGAGGGGGGCAGGACATCAGCCCCAGCATTTT.

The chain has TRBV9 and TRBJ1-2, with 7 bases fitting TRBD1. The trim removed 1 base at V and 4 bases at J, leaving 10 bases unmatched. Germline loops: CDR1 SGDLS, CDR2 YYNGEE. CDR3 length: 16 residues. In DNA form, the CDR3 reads TGTGCCAGCAGCGTAAGGACAGGCAGGGGAGGCTATGGCTACACCTTC. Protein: CASSVRTGRGGYGYTF.

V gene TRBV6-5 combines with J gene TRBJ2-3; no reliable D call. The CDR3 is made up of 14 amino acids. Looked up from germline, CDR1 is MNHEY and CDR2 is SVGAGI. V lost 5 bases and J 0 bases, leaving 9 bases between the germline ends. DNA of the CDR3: TGTGCCAGCAGTGCGCTCCGGAGCACAGATACGCAGTATTTT. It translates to CASSALRSTDTQYF.

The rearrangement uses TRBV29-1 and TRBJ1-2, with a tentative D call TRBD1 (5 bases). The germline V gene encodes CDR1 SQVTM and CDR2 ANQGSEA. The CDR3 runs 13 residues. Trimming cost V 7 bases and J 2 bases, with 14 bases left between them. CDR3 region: CSAGAGQNYGYTF. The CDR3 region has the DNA TGCAGCGCTGGGGCAGGGCAAAACTATGGCTACACCTTC. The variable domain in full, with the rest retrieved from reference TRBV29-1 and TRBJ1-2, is SAVISQKPSRDICQRGTSLTIQCQVDSQVTMMFWYRQQPGQSLTLIATANQGSEATYESGFVIDKFPISRPNLTFSTLTVSNMSPEDSSIYLCSAGAGQNYGYTFGSGTRLTVV.

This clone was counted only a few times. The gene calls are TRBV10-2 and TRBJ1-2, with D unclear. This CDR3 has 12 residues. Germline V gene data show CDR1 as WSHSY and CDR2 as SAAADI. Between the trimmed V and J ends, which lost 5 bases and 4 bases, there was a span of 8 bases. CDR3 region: CASSPDGYGYTF. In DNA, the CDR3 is TGCGCCAGCAGTCCGGACGGCTATGGCTACACCTTC.

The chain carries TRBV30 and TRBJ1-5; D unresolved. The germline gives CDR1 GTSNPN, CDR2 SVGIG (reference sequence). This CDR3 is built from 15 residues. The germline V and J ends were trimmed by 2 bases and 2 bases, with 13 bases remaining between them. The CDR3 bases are TGTGCCTGGAGTCCAGGACTCTCGGGCAATCAGCCCCAGCATTTT. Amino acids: CAWSPGLSGNQPQHF.